This T cell receptor beta chain appears in the sequencing data of a study of spatial heterogeneity in lung cancer. The overall study: The count of detected beta-chain sequences consistently exceeded that of alpha-chain sequences.

The time point: sample taken at primary tumor resection. By share, this clonotype counts as medium-sized (0.01 to 0.1%). Its cognate antigen is unknown. One entry per CDR3 protein results from TCRdb running MiXCR on the 5' RACE reads. The sample has a few thousand distinct CDR3 sequences, around 8.7% seen once. V lost 6 bases to trimming and J lost 0 bases, with 12 bases between them. Germline lookup yields CDR1 MDHEN and CDR2 SYDVKM. This CDR3 spans 15 amino acids. Study results and limitations: Intratumoral expanded alpha and beta TCR counts were found to track tumor mutation counts.

The genes are TRBV28 and TRBJ2-1; perhaps TRBD1 as D (6 bases). The receptor was isolated from a male donor with early-stage non-small cell lung cancer. The sample consisted of lung tumor tissue, taken at surgery. In DNA, the CDR3 is TGTGCCAGCAGGGTACAGGGACCCTCCTACAATGAGCAGTTCTTC. Amino acids: CASRVQGPSYNEQFF.